This T cell receptor (beta chain) comes out of a study of T cell responses to AZD1222 COVID-19 vaccine. In the study overall: Analyses pooled second doses at about 4 or about 12 weeks.

General study results and limits: Dominant CD4 TCR responses targeted spike regions 160-218 and 743-854. Possibly, clonal diversity was underestimated; donors were largely white British and included more females.

In the case of this clone: Antigen unknown.

Using immunoSEQ multiplex PCR, the repertoire was profiled, and TCRdb retains in-frame clones only, with some absent. Of 100,000 to 150,000 clones listed, about nine tenths were seen once; the top ten hold around 1.6%. CDR1 is KGHSH, CDR2 LQKENI, per germline. V lost 1 base and J lost 5; bases outside the gene matches: 1. The CDR3 contains 14 residues. The sequences come from peripheral blood, collected on day 0 of AZD1222 vaccination. This clonotype was obtained from an adult in good health. This chain links TRBV18 with TRBJ1-5; 8 bases map to TRBD1. The CDR3 coding sequence is TGTGCCAGCTCACCACAACAGGGGGATCAGCCCCAGCATTTT. This codes for CASSPQQGDQPQHF.